These 22 T cell receptor beta chains were all obtained from the same sample, sequenced in a study of CD8+ T cells in alopecia areata (dated by TCRdb to the late 2010s). Libraries were built with the immunoSEQ multiplex PCR assay. RNA was extracted from all samples and reverse transcribed into cDNA as template for TCR sequencing. The source is immuneACCESS, and TCRdb retained only in-frame sequences with V and J called. Part of the clones is not carried over; for the studies checked, unresolved V genes explain less than half of this, and the remainder is unexplained. In all, the sample holds fewer than 100,000 clones, and about two thirds of those were seen once. The ten largest clones take up 17% of the sample. This specimen's treatment or condition label, interpreted: oral pan-JAK inhibitor, 5-10 mg twice daily. This specimen was CD8+ T cells sorted from blood, taken at approximately week 44, from a patient treated with tofacitinib. The receptors here all came from a human donor with alopecia areata.

V is TRBV9 and J is TRBJ1-1; D is unresolved. CDR3 length: 13 amino acids. V lost 1 base and J 4 bases, leaving 8 bases between the germline ends. The V gene's germline CDR1 is SGDLS and CDR2 YYNGEE. The CDR3 region has the DNA TGTGCCAGCAGCGTAAGGGTGAGCACTGAAGCTTTCTTT. Amino acid sequence: CASSVRVSTEAFF.

In its sample, this clone was seen a few times. The V call is TRBV27, the J call TRBJ2-7; possibly TRBD2 for D (7 bases). Looked up from germline, CDR1 is MNHEY and CDR2 is SMNVEV (reference sequence). The length of the CDR3 is 16 residues. V was pared by 0 bases and J by 2 bases, with 14 bases between. CDR3: CASSLSRRGLPYEQYF. In DNA, the CDR3 is TGTGCCAGCAGTTTATCGAGGCGGGGGCTTCCCTACGAGCAGTACTTC.

The V and J genes are TRBV2 and TRBJ1-1; D call uncertain. This CDR3 region has 13 residues. Germline V gives CDR1 SNHLY, CDR2 FYNNEI. The V gene lost 3 bases and the J gene lost 5 bases, with 10 bases spanning the gap. CDR3: CASSEVRSTEAFF. CDR3 bases: TGTGCCAGCAGTGAGGTCAGATCAACTGAAGCTTTCTTT.

The V and J genes are TRBV2 and TRBJ1-5, with 8 bases fitting TRBD1. The germline gives CDR1 SNHLY, CDR2 FYNNEI. V shed 7 bases, J shed 3 bases, and the junction held 17 bases outside the gene matches. CDR3 length equals 18 residues. The CDR3 protein is CASTQNGRDRRANQPQHF. Here the CDR3 DNA reads TGTGCCAGCACCCAAAATGGCCGGGACAGGAGGGCCAATCAGCCCCAGCATTTT.

This clone showed up just a few times. This chain connects TRBV13 to TRBJ2-3, with a weak D call TRBD2 (6 bases). Germline V lookup: CDR1 PRHDT, CDR2 FYEKMQ (reference sequence). CDR3 length: 15 residues. V was shortened by 5 bases and J by 2 bases, with 14 bases between the two germline ends. CDR3 sequence reads: CASSALAGTTDTQYF. The CDR3 DNA reads as TGTGCCAGCAGCGCCCTCGCGGGGACCACAGATACGCAGTATTTT.

The rearrangement links TRBV7-2 to TRBJ2-1; weak D call: TRBD1 (6 bases). The CDR3 has 17 residues. CDR1 and CDR2 from the germline V gene are SGHTA and FQGNSA. V shed 5 bases and J shed 8 bases, with 25 bases lying between them. The CDR3 DNA reads TGTGCCAGCAGCCGCCGACAGGCTCTAAAAGCGCCGGATGAGCAGTTCTTC. The encoded protein is CASSRRQALKAPDEQFF. The full variable domain, rest sourced from reference TRBV7-2 and TRBJ2-1, is GAGVSQSPSNKVTEKGKDVELRCDPISGHTALYWYRQSLGQGLEFLIYFQGNSAPDKSGLPSDRFSAERTGGSVSTLTIQRTQQEDSAVYLCASSRRQALKAPDEQFFGPGTRLTVL.

The gene calls are TRBV19 and TRBJ2-7; no firm D call. Trimming took off 1 base at V and 3 bases at J, with 4 bases between the two ends. Germline V lookup: CDR1 LNHDA, CDR2 SQIVND (reference sequence). The CDR3 has 12 amino acids. The CDR3 is CASSIAGYEQYF. Written as DNA, the CDR3 is TGTGCCAGTAGTATAGCGGGCTACGAGCAGTACTTC.

This rearrangement joins TRBV4-3 to TRBJ2-7; D possibly matches TRBD1 or TRBD2 (5 bases each). Trimming left V 1 base short and J 4 bases short, with 14 bases between. The germline V gene has CDR1 LGHNA and CDR2 YSLEER. CDR3 length: 15 residues. CDR3 sequence reads: CASSQGSWGPYEQYF. As DNA, the CDR3 is TGCGCCAGCAGCCAAGGGTCGTGGGGACCTTACGAGCAGTACTTC.

To note about this clone: The sample has other DNA sequences that encode this CDR3 too. The CDR3 region has the DNA TGCGCCAGCAGCCAAGATCGGGCAGGGAACACTGAAGCTTTCTTT. Translation gives CASSQDRAGNTEAFF. This sequence joins TRBV4-3 and TRBJ1-1; D not certain. This CDR3 spans 15 amino acids. V lost 0 bases, J lost 1 base, and 9 bases lay in between. Looked up from germline, CDR1 is LGHNA and CDR2 is YSLEER.

The J gene is TRBJ1-2, the V gene TRBV15; possibly TRBD1 for D (6 bases). V was trimmed by 5 bases and J by 7 bases, leaving 17 bases between them. In germline, CDR1 is LNHNV, CDR2 YYDKDF (reference sequence). The CDR3 runs to 14 residues. CDR3 in DNA: TGTGCCACCAGCCGACCCACAGGGATGCCTGGCTACACCTTC. Protein: CATSRPTGMPGYTF.

This clone showed up just a few times. The chain joins TRBV4-3 to TRBJ2-6, with TRBD2 matching over 11 bases. Germline CDR1 reads LGHNA; CDR2 reads YSLEER. The CDR3 is 19 residues long. With 0 bases clipped from V and 3 bases from J, the junction kept 7 bases outside the gene matches. The CDR3 DNA is TGCGCCAGCAGCCAAGATTTAGCGGGGGGGCCGGTTGGGGCCAACGTCCTGACTTTC. It encodes CASSQDLAGGPVGANVLTF.

This chain's CDR3 is CASSLKGGWGTDTQYF. DNA for the CDR3: TGTGCCAGCAGCTTAAAAGGGGGCTGGGGCACAGATACGCAGTATTTT. The chain carries TRBV7-2 and TRBJ2-3; 7 bases agree with TRBD1. With V trimmed by 2 bases and J by 1 base, 6 bases remained unmatched. The CDR3 consists of 16 residues. Germline assignment: CDR1 SGHTA and CDR2 FQGNSA.

V usage is TRBV21-1 and J usage is TRBJ2-6; TRBD1, as called in the table, went unchecked against the DNA. TRBV21-1 is a pseudogene segment. The CDR3 is 17 residues long. The CDR3, as DNA: TGTGCCAGCAGCATACCAGGGTATGGGTCTGGGGCCAACGTCCTGACTTTC. Translation gives CASSIPGYGSGANVLTF.

This chain joins TRBV9 and TRBJ1-1, with D perhaps TRBD1 (5 bases). Germline CDR1 SGDLS, CDR2 YYNGEE. V gave up 4 bases and J gave up 2 bases, with 21 bases separating them. The CDR3 length is 17 residues. The CDR3, as DNA: TGTGCCAGCAGCCCCCAGGGAGGGGTATGGATAAACACTGAAGCTTTCTTT. This codes for CASSPQGGVWINTEAFF. Full variable domain (rest looked up from reference TRBV9 and TRBJ1-1): DSGVTQTPKHLITATGQRVTLRCSPRSGDLSVYWYQQSLDQGLQFLIQYYNGEERAKGNILERFSAQQFPDLHSELNLSSLELGDSALYFCASSPQGGVWINTEAFFGQGTRLTVV.

There are a few counts of this clone. The chain couples TRBV6-6 to TRBJ2-1, with D possibly TRBD1 on 5 matching bases. V lost 2 bases, J lost 7 bases, and 9 bases lay in between. This CDR3 is built from 13 residues. Germline V gene lookup returns CDR1 MNHNY and CDR2 SVGAGI (reference sequence). CDR3 nucleotides: TGTGCCAGCAGTTACGACAGCTATAATGAGCAGTTCTTC. Its translation is CASSYDSYNEQFF.

The chain employs TRBV4-3 and TRBJ1-6; 9 nucleotides match TRBD1. CDR3 length: 16 residues. The V gene end was trimmed by 2 bases and the J gene end by 7 bases; junction bases not matched to a gene: 6. Germline CDR1 and CDR2: LGHNA and YSLEER. This CDR3 reads CASSQTKTGGNSPLHF. The CDR3 DNA is TGCGCCAGCAGCCAAACCAAGACAGGGGGAAATTCACCCCTCCACTTT.

V and J are TRBV19 and TRBJ2-5; perhaps TRBD1 as D (5 bases). The CDR3 runs 15 residues. Per the germline V gene, CDR1 is LNHDA and CDR2 is SQIVND (reference sequence). V lost 7 bases, J lost 2 bases, and 17 bases lay in between. The CDR3 protein is CASNFREGFQETQYF. CDR3 bases: TGTGCCAGTAACTTCAGGGAAGGCTTTCAAGAGACCCAGTACTTC.

The rearrangement joins TRBV6-5 to TRBJ2-7; D is tentatively TRBD1 or TRBD2 (5 bases each). The germline V and J ends were trimmed by 7 bases and 0 bases, with 13 bases remaining between them. This CDR3 is built from 14 residues. Per germline, CDR1 MNHEY and CDR2 SVGAGI. CDR3 loop: CASTPGTVSYEQYF. The CDR3 DNA follows: TGTGCCAGCACTCCCGGGACGGTCTCCTACGAGCAGTACTTC.

The J gene is TRBJ2-7, the V gene TRBV29-1, with D hard to call. Germline V gives CDR1 SQVTM, CDR2 ANQGSEA. The V gene lost 5 bases and the J gene lost 7 bases, with 9 bases spanning the gap. The CDR3 contains 10 residues. In DNA, the CDR3 is TGCAGCGTTCTCCTTGGTGAGCAGTACTTC. Encoded protein: CSVLLGEQYF.

The CDR3 nucleotides read TGTGCCAGCAGCTTAGATCGCGGGGCGCAGACCGAGCAGTACTTC. This codes for CASSLDRGAQTEQYF. The rearrangement joins TRBV11-2 to TRBJ2-7; maybe TRBD2 (6 bases). The CDR3 spans 15 residues. Per the germline V gene, CDR1 is SGHAT and CDR2 is FQNNGV. Trimming took off 0 bases at V and 6 bases at J, with 15 bases between the two ends.

The chain has TRBV28 and TRBJ1-5; tentative D call: TRBD1 (6 bases). This CDR3 is 15 amino acids long. Deletions cut 3 bases from V and 3 bases from J, with 12 bases between. Germline loops: CDR1 MDHEN, CDR2 SYDVKM. CDR3 bases: TGTGCCAGCAGTTTCTTCAGGGGCAACAATCAGCCCCAGCATTTT. It is translated as CASSFFRGNNQPQHF.

The chain uses TRBV9 and TRBJ2-1, with a weak D call TRBD1 (6 bases). Trimming left V 5 bases short and J 7 bases short, with 13 bases between. CDR3 length equals 13 residues. In germline, CDR1 is SGDLS, CDR2 YYNGEE. The CDR3 loop is CASRGTGSNEQFF. DNA for the CDR3: TGTGCCAGCAGAGGTACAGGGAGTAATGAGCAGTTCTTC.